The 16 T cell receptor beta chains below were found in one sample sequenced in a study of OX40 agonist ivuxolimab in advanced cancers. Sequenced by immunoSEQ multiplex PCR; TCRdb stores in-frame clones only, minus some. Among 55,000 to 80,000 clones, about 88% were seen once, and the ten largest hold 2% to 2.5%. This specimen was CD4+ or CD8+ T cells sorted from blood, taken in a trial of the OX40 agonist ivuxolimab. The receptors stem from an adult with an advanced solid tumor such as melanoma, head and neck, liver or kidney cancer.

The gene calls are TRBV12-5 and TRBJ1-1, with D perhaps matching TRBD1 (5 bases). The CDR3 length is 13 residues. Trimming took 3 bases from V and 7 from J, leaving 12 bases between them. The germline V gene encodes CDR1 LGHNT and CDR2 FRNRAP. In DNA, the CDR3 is TGTGCTAGTGGTTTTGAGGGAACAGGTGAAGCTTTCTTT. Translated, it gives CASGFEGTGEAFF.

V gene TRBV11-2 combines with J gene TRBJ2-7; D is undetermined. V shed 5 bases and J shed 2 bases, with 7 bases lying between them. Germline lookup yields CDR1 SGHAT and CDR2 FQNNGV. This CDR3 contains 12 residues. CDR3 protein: CASSRVPYEQYF. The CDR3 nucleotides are TGTGCCAGCAGCCGGGTCCCCTACGAGCAGTACTTC.

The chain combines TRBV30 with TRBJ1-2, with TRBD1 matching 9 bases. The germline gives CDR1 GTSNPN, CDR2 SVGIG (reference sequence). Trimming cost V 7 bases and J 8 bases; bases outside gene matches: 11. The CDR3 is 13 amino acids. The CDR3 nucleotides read TGTGCCTCTCGGGACAGGGTCGTGCCCGGCTACACCTTC. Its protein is CASRDRVVPGYTF.

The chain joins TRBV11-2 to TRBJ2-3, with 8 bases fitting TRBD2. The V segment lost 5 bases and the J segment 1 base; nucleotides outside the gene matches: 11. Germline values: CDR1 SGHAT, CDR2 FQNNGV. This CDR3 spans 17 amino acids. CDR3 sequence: CASSLRRAGVGTDTQYF. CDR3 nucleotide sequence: TGTGCCAGCAGCCTAAGAAGAGCGGGAGTCGGCACAGATACGCAGTATTTT. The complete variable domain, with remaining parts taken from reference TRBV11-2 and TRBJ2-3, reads EAGVAQSPRYKIIEKRQSVAFWCNPISGHATLYWYQQILGQGPKLLIQFQNNGVVDDSQLPKDRFSAERLKGVDSTLKIQPAKLEDSAVYLCASSLRRAGVGTDTQYFGPGTRLTVL.

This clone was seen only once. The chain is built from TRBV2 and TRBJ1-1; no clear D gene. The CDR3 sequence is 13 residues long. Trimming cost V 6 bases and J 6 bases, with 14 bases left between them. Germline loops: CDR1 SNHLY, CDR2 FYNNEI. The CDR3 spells CASRASREAEAFF. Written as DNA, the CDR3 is TGTGCCAGCAGGGCGTCGAGGGAGGCTGAAGCTTTCTTT.

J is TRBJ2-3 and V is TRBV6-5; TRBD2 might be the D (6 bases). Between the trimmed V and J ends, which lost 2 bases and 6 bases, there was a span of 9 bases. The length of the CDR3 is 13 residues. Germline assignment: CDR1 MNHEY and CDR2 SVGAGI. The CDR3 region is CASSYPGRDTQYF. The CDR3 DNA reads TGTGCCAGCAGTTACCCAGGGAGGGATACGCAGTATTTT.

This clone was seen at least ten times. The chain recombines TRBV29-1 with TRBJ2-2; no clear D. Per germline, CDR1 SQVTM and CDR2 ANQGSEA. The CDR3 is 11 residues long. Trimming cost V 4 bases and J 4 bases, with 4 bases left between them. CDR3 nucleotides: TGCAGCGTTGGGAGCACCGGGGAGCTGTTTTTT. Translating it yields CSVGSTGELFF.

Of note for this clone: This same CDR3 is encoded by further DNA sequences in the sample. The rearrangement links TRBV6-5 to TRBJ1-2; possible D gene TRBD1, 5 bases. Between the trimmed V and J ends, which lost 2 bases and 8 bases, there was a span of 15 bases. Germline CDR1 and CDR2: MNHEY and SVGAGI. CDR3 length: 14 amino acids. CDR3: CASSYRGGLDGYTF. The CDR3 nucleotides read TGTGCCAGCAGTTACAGGGGCGGACTTGACGGCTACACCTTC.

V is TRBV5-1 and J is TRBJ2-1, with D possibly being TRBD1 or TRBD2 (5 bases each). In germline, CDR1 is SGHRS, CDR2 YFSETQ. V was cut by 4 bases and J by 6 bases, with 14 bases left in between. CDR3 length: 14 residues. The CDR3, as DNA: TGCGCCAGCAGCCTCCGGGACGGAAGCAATGAGCAGTTCTTC. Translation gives CASSLRDGSNEQFF. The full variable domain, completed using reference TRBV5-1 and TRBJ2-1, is KAGVTQTPRYLIKTRGQQVTLSCSPISGHRSVSWYQQTPGQGLQFLFEYFSETQRNKGNFPGRFSGRQFSNSRSEMNVSTLELGDSALYLCASSLRDGSNEQFFGPGTRLTVL.

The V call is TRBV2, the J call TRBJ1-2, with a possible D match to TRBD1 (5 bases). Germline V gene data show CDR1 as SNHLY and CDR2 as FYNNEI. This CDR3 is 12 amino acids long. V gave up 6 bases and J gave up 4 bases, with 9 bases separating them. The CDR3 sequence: CASSRVGYGYTF. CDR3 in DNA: TGTGCCAGCAGCAGGGTGGGCTATGGCTACACCTTC.

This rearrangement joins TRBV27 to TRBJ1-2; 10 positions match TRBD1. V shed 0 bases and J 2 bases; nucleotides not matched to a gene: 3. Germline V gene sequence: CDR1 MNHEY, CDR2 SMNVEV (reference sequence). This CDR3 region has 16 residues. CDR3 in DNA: TGTGCCAGCAGTTTATCTCGGACAGGGGGGAACTATGGCTACACCTTC. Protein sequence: CASSLSRTGGNYGYTF.

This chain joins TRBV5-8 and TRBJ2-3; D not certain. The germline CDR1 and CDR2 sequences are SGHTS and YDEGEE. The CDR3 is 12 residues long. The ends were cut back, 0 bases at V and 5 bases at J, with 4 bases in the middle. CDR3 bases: TGTGCCAGCAGCTTGGCCCTAGATACGCAGTATTTT. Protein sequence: CASSLALDTQYF.

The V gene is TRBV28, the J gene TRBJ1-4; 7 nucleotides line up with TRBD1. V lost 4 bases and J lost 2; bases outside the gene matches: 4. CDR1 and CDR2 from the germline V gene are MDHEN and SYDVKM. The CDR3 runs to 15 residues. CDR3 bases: TGTGCCAGCAGTTCCCAGGGGGATACTAATGAAAAACTGTTTTTT. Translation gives CASSSQGDTNEKLFF.

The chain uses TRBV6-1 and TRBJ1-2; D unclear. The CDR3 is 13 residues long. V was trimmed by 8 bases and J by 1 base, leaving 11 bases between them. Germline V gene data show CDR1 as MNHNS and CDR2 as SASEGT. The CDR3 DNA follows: TGTGCCAGCGTCTTTGGGGTTAACTATGGCTACACCTTC. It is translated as CASVFGVNYGYTF.

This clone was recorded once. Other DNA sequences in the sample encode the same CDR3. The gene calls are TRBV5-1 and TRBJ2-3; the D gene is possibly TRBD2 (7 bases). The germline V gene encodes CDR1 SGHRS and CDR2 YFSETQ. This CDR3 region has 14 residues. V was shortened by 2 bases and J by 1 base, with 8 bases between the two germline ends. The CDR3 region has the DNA TGCGCCAGCAGCTTAGGGGGGGGCACAGATACGCAGTATTTT. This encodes CASSLGGGTDTQYF. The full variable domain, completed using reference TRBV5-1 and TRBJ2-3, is KAGVTQTPRYLIKTRGQQVTLSCSPISGHRSVSWYQQTPGQGLQFLFEYFSETQRNKGNFPGRFSGRQFSNSRSEMNVSTLELGDSALYLCASSLGGGTDTQYFGPGTRLTVL.

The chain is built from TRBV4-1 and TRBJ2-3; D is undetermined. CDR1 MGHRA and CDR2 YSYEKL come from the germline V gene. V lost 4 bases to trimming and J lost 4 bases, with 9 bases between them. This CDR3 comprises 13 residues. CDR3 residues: CASSPSEADTQYF. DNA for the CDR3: TGCGCCAGCAGCCCCAGCGAAGCAGATACGCAGTATTTT.